The 13 T cell receptor beta chains below were found in one sample sequenced in a study of PD-1 blockade in classical Hodgkin lymphoma. Produced via immunoSEQ multiplex PCR; TCRdb's table is partial and in-frame only. The sample records approximately 9,800 clones, about 79% being singletons. Relapses following autologous stem cell transplantation were seen in all patients, with brentuximab vedotin exposure varying. Purification of CD4+ T cells from thawed PBMCs was achieved by magnetic negative selection. The sample here was CD4+ T cells from blood, taken at baseline. The origin of the receptors is a human donor with classical Hodgkin lymphoma.

Written as DNA, the CDR3 is TGTGCCAGCAGCCAAGACAGGGATTACAATGAGCAGTTCTTC. It is translated as CASSQDRDYNEQFF. The chain combines TRBV4-2 with TRBJ2-1; a possible D gene is TRBD1 (5 bases). The CDR3 covers 14 residues. The V gene's germline CDR1 is LGHNA and CDR2 YNFKEQ. V dropped 0 bases and J dropped 4 bases, with 7 bases sitting between them.

The table lists this clone with a count of one. The chain has TRBV28 and TRBJ2-1; 10 bases agree with TRBD2. Germline lookup yields CDR1 MDHEN and CDR2 SYDVKM. The V gene end was trimmed by 6 bases and the J gene end by 9 bases; junction bases not matched to a gene: 17. This CDR3 comprises 17 residues. CDR3 protein: CASRLPEASGSRPEQFF. CDR3 coding DNA: TGTGCCAGCAGGCTACCTGAGGCTAGCGGGAGCCGACCTGAGCAGTTCTTC.

J is TRBJ2-3 and V is TRBV15; 11 bases match TRBD2. Germline V gives CDR1 LNHNV, CDR2 YYDKDF (reference sequence). CDR3 size: 16 residues. J lost 5 bases, V lost 4 bases, and 8 bases had no gene match. Written as DNA, the CDR3 is TGTGCCACCAGCATTAGCGGGAGGGCCGGAGGAGATACGCAGTATTTT. Its translation: CATSISGRAGGDTQYF.

CDR3 region: CASSPPGTGGASEQYF. The DNA for the CDR3 is TGCGCCAGCAGCCCTCCCGGGACAGGGGGCGCCTCCGAGCAGTACTTC. This chain joins TRBV5-1 and TRBJ2-7, with 12 bases lining up with TRBD1. CDR1 SGHRS and CDR2 YFSETQ come from the germline V gene. The CDR3 extends over 16 amino acids. The junction had 11 bases not matched to a gene; V was cut back by 4 bases and J by 6 bases.

This clone was recorded a few times. The CDR3 nucleotides read TGTGTCCACCAGGCGGGAGGTAACACCGGGGAGCTGTTTTTT. Translated: CVHQAGGNTGELFF. This sequence joins TRBV7-9 and TRBJ2-2, with 8 bases that match TRBD2. The CDR3 runs 14 residues. The germline V gene has CDR1 SEHNR and CDR2 FQNEAQ (reference sequence). Looking up the rest from reference TRBV7-9 and TRBJ2-2 gives the full variable domain: DTGVSQNPRHKITKRGQNVTFRCDPISEHNRLYWYRQTLGQGPEFLTYFQNEAQLEKSRLLSDRFSAERPKGSFSTLEIQRTEQGDSAMYLCVHQAGGNTGELFFGEGSRLTVL.

This chain links TRBV7-9 with TRBJ2-6, with a weak D call TRBD1 (5 bases). Trimming pared 2 bases from V and 2 bases from J, leaving 7 bases between. The CDR3 runs to 15 residues. Per germline, CDR1 SEHNR and CDR2 FQNEAQ (reference sequence). The CDR3 here is CASSLRGTGANVLTF. Written as DNA, the CDR3 is TGTGCCAGCAGCTTAAGGGGAACTGGGGCCAACGTCCTGACTTTC.

This clone turned up a few times. The chain recombines TRBV15 with TRBJ1-5; no firm D call. Trimming left V 7 bases short and J 0 bases short, with 13 bases between. The germline V gene has CDR1 LNHNV and CDR2 YYDKDF (reference sequence). The CDR3 runs to 15 residues. The CDR3 is CATKDGAYSNQPQHF. In nucleotides, the CDR3 is TGTGCCACCAAGGACGGAGCTTATAGCAATCAGCCCCAGCATTTT.

This sequence joins TRBV30 and TRBJ1-4; weak D call: TRBD1 (5 bases). With 3 bases removed from V and 5 bases from J, the gap between germline ends came to 7 bases. Germline V gene sequence: CDR1 GTSNPN, CDR2 SVGIG (reference sequence). The CDR3 is 12 amino acids. In DNA, the CDR3 is TGTGCCTGGAGATGGACAAATGAAAAACTGTTTTTT. It codes for CAWRWTNEKLFF.

The chain uses TRBV7-9 and TRBJ2-1; a possible D gene is TRBD2 (6 bases). V dropped 3 bases and J dropped 16 bases, with 25 bases sitting between them. Looked up from germline, CDR1 is SEHNR and CDR2 is FQNEAQ (reference sequence). The CDR3 spans 15 residues. The CDR3 region is CASSFQGLLAHEPFF. CDR3 coding DNA: TGTGCCAGCAGCTTCCAGGGTTTACTAGCCCACGAGCCTTTCTTC.

The CDR3 sequence is CASSPGAGGQETQYF. CDR3 DNA: TGCGCCAGCAGCCCCGGTGCGGGAGGCCAAGAGACCCAGTACTTC. The V call is TRBV5-1, the J call TRBJ2-5, with TRBD2 matching over 8 bases. The CDR3 loop spans 15 amino acids. The junction had 6 bases not matched to a gene; V was cut back by 4 bases and J by 1 base. Germline V gene data show CDR1 as SGHRS and CDR2 as YFSETQ.

The chain employs TRBV20-1 and TRBJ2-7; D remains ambiguous. CDR3 length: 11 amino acids. Germline V lookup: CDR1 DFQATT, CDR2 SNEGSKA (reference sequence). V lost 7 bases to trimming and J lost 2 bases, with 9 bases between them. CDR3 DNA sequence: TGCAGTGGGGCAGAAACCTACGAGCAGTACTTC. It is translated as CSGAETYEQYF.

The genes are TRBV7-3 and TRBJ2-5; D might be TRBD1 (6 bases). The CDR3 totals 13 residues. Trimming left V 5 bases short and J 5 bases short, with 12 bases between. Per the germline V gene, CDR1 is SGHTA and CDR2 is FQGTGA. The CDR3 nucleotides are TGTGCCAGCAGCATGGGACAAGGGGAGACCCAGTACTTC. Amino acid sequence: CASSMGQGETQYF.

This clone was counted only a few times. The gene calls are TRBV28 and TRBJ2-3, with D tentatively TRBD2 (6 bases). The CDR3 is made up of 17 amino acids. Germline V gene lookup returns CDR1 MDHEN and CDR2 SYDVKM. Between the trimmed V and J ends, which lost 4 bases and 3 bases, there was a span of 20 bases. The CDR3 nucleotides read TGTGCCAGCAGTTGGTTTCTTAGGCGGGAAATTACAGATACGCAGTATTTT. Translating gives CASSWFLRREITDTQYF.